This record looks at one T cell receptor beta chain sequence and its context. Its specificity is not known. These data originate in a study of T cells in localized non-small cell lung cancer. General study results and limits: An association was observed between higher blood T cell density and longer overall survival. Maximal T cell clonality occurred in uninvolved adjacent lung, with tumor ranking below it. A median around 57 of the top 100 tumor clones appeared in adjacent lung. Because sequencing included only one region (of the tumor), heterogeneity remains possible.

The assay was immunoSEQ multiplex PCR, and TCRdb's table has in-frame clones only and misses some. The data hold about 41,000 clones, with 83% observed a single time. Germline lookup yields CDR1 SGHAT and CDR2 FQNNGV. V lost 4 bases and J 6 bases, leaving 7 bases between the germline ends. The CDR3 is 12 residues long. The V gene is TRBV11-2, the J gene TRBJ2-1; D not certain. The TCR originated in a man between 40 and 69 years old with stage II lung adenocarcinoma. The specimen comprised PBMCs, sampled before any cancer treatment. For the CDR3, the DNA is TGTGCCAGCAGCTCGCAGATCAATGAGCAGTTCTTC. Residues: CASSSQINEQFF.